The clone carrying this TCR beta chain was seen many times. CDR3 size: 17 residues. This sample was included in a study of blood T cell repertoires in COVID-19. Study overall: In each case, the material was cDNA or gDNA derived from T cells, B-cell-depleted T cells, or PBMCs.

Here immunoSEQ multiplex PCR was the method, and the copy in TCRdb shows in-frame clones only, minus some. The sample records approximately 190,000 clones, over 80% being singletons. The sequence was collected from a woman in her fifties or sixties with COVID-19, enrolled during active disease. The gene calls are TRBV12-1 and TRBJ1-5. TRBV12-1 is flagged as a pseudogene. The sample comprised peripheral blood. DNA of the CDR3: TGTGCCAGCAGCTTTGCCATGATATCGGTGACTAATCAGCCCCAGCATTTT. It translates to CASSFAMISVTNQPQHF.